The following is a T cell receptor (beta chain) sequence with its context. The antigen is not known. This specimen belongs to a study of radiotherapy plus CTLA-4 blockade in lung cancer. On the study more broadly: Around 20% of enrolled patients responded objectively, and roughly 30% had disease control.

This CDR3 comprises 15 residues. The germline gives CDR1 MRHNA, CDR2 SNTAGT. J lost 2 bases, V lost 6 bases, and 4 bases had no gene match. Measured with immunoSEQ multiplex PCR; TCRdb has only the in-frame clones, and not every one. The sample yields 70,000 to 100,000 clones, around 85% seen once. General study points: Following radiotherapy plus ipilimumab, tumor-derived TCR clones expanded in the blood.

The source was peripheral blood, collected from a patient treated with radiotherapy plus ipilimumab. The sequence was collected from a human donor with non-small cell lung cancer who had a partial response to radiotherapy plus ipilimumab. The rearrangement joins TRBV6-4 to TRBJ2-6; 7 bases agree with TRBD1. CDR3 loop: CASRPQGAGANVLTF. DNA for the CDR3: TGTGCCAGCAGACCCCAGGGGGCTGGGGCCAACGTCCTGACTTTC.